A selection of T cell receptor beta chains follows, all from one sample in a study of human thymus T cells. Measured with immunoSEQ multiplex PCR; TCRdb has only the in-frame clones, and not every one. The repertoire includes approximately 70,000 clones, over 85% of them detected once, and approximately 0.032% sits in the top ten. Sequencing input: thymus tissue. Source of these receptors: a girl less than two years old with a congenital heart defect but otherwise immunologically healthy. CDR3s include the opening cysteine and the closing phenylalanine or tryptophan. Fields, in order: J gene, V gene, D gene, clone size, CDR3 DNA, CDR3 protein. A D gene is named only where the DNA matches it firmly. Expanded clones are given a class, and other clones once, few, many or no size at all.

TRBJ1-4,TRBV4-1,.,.,TGCGCCAGCAGCCCGTCACCCGGGTCTCCCTTAGGGCTGTTTTTT,CASSPSPGSPLGLFF
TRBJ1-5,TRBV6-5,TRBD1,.,TGTGCCAGCAGTTGTAGACAGGGGGGCAATCAGCCCCAGCATTTT,CASSCRQGGNQPQHF
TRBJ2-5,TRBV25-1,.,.,TGTGCCAGCAGGGTGGGTAGCCAAGAGACCCAGTACTTC,CASRVGSQETQYF
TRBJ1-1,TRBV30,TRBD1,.,TGTGCCTGGAGCGACAGGGGGAATGGGCCCTTCACTGAAGCTTTCTTT,CAWSDRGNGPFTEAFF
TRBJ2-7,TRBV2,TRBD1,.,TGTGCCAGCAGTGAAAGTCTGGGACAGTCCTACGAGCAGTACTTC,CASSESLGQSYEQYF
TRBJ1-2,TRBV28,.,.,TGTGCCAGCAGTTTATGGAGGACACTCTATGGCTACACCTTC,CASSLWRTLYGYTF
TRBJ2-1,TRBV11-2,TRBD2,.,TGTGCCAGCAGCTTAGATATCCAATCTAAGCGGGAGGGGGGGAATGAGCAGTTCTTC,CASSLDIQSKREGGNEQFF
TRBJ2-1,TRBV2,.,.,TGTGCCAGCAGTCCGCAGGGCGAGTCAAATGAGCAGTTCTTC,CASSPQGESNEQFF
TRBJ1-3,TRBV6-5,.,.,TGTGCCAGCAGACCGCGGGAGGGAAACACCATATATTTT,CASRPREGNTIYF
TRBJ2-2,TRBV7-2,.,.,TGTGCCAGCAGCCATGCACACAGGCCGAGCGGGGAGCTGTTTTTT,CASSHAHRPSGELFF
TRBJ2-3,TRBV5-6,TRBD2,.,TGTGCCAGCAGCTTGGCGCTAGCGGGAGGGCCCGGAGATACGCAGTATTTT,CASSLALAGGPGDTQYF
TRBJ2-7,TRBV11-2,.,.,TGTGCCAGCAGCTTAGAGCGGCAGGGTTCGTACGAGCAGTACTTC,CASSLERQGSYEQYF
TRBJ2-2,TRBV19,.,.,TGTGCCAGTAGTATTTATACCCCGGGACTTACATCGACCCAGGGCACCGGGGAGCTGTTTTTT,CASSIYTPGLTSTQGTGELFF
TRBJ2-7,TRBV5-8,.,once,TGTGCCAGCAGCCTAGAAAGACAACCCCGTAAGAACGAGCAGTACTTC,CASSLERQPRKNEQYF
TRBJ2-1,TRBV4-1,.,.,TGCGCCAGCAGCCGAGGAGCGACGGGACGGACCTCTCGGGATGAGCAGTTCTTC,CASSRGATGRTSRDEQFF
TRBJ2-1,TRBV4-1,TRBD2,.,TGCGCCAGCAGCCAAGACCCTGGGGCTAGCGGGAGCCCCAATGAGCAGTTCTTC,CASSQDPGASGSPNEQFF
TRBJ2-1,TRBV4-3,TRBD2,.,TGCGCCAGCAGCCAAGACCCTAGCGGGGGGCTCTACAATGAGCAGTTCTTC,CASSQDPSGGLYNEQFF
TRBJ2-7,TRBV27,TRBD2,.,TGTGCCACCCGCGGGGGGGAGTGGTACGAGCAGTACTTC,CATRGGEWYEQYF
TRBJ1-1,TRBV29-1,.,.,TGCATCGTTGGGAACCACCTCGGCAGGGCCCATGAAGCTTTCTTT,CIVGNHLGRAHEAFF
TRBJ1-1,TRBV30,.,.,TGTGCCTGGGGACTGGGCCTTCCAGGCCCCCTAATGAACACTGAAGCTTTCTTT,CAWGLGLPGPLMNTEAFF
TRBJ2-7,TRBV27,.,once,TGTGCCAGCAGCTCCCACCTAGCGTGGGAGCAGTACTTC,CASSSHLAWEQYF
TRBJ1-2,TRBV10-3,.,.,TGTGCCATCAACTCTGGACCGATCCTTAAGGAGGGCTACACCTTC,CAINSGPILKEGYTF
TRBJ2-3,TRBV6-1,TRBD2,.,TGTGCCAGCAGTGGTCTAGCGGGAGACGGTCCAGATACGCAGTATTTT,CASSGLAGDGPDTQYF
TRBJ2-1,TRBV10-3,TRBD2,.,TGTGCCATCAGCGATACTAGCGGGAGTGGAAATGAGCAGTTCTTC,CAISDTSGSGNEQFF
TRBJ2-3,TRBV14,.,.,TGTGCCAGCAGCCAAGATACCCCCCCAGGGAGGAGGGCCACAGATACGCAGTATTTT,CASSQDTPPGRRATDTQYF
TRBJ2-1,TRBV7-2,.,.,TGTGCCAGCAGCTTAGGGCATGAGCAGTTCTTC,CASSLGHEQFF
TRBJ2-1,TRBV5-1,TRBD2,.,TGCGCCAGCAGCTTGCCGGGAGCGGGGAATGAGCAGTTCTTC,CASSLPGAGNEQFF
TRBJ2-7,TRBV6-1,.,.,TGTGCCAGCAGTGAAAAAAATTCCTACGAGCAGTACTTC,CASSEKNSYEQYF
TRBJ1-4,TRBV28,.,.,TGTGCCAGTCAGGGGAATGCTAATGAAAAACTGTTTTTT,CASQGNANEKLFF
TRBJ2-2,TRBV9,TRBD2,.,TGTGCCAGCAGCGTAGGGGGCGGGAGGGCCTCCGGGGAGCTGTTTTTT,CASSVGGGRASGELFF
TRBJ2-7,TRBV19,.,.,TGTGCCAGTAGTTATCGCAGGGAGAGCTCCTACGAGCAGTACTTC,CASSYRRESSYEQYF
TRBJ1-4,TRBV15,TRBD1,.,TGTGCCACCAGCAGAGCGACAGGGGCGAGGGAAAAACTGTTTTTT,CATSRATGAREKLFF
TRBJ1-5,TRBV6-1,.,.,TGTGCCAGCGGAGGGGGCAATCAGCCCCAGCATTTT,CASGGGNQPQHF
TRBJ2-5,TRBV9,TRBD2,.,TGTGCCAGCAGCCCCCCGGGACTAGCGGAGACCCAGTACTTC,CASSPPGLAETQYF
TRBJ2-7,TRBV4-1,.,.,TGCGCCAGCAGCCAAGACGGGAGCCGACGGCACCAAGGGGTCTACGAGCAGTACTTC,CASSQDGSRRHQGVYEQYF
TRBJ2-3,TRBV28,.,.,TGTGCCAGCAGTTTACCCCTAGAAAGCCGTACAGATACGCAGTATTTT,CASSLPLESRTDTQYF
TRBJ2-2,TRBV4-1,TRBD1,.,TGCGCCAGCAGCCCATGGGACAGGGGGCTGGTCGGGGAGCTGTTTTTT,CASSPWDRGLVGELFF
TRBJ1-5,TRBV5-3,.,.,TGTGCCAGAAGCTTGGAACCGGCGGACCCAGGGCATTTT,CARSLEPADPGHF
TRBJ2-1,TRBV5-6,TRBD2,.,TGTGCCAGCAGCTCCGGACTAGCAGGAGATGAGCAGTTCTTC,CASSSGLAGDEQFF
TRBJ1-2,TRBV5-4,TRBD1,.,TGTGCCAGCAGCTTCGTCAGGGGGAACTATGGCTACACCTTC,CASSFVRGNYGYTF
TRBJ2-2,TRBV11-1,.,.,TGTGCCATCCGAAAAGGGGGGCGAGTCGGGGAGCTGTTTTTT,CAIRKGGRVGELFF
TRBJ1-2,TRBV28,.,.,TGTGCCAGCAGGGGGGGCGACTATGGCTACACCTTC,CASRGGDYGYTF
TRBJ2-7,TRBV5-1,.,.,TGCGCCAGCAGCTTGGTCCTTCAGGGGGGGTACGAGCAGTACTTC,CASSLVLQGGYEQYF
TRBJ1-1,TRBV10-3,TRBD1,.,TGTGCCATCAGTGAGAGGGGGACAGACATGAACACTGAAGCTTTCTTT,CAISERGTDMNTEAFF
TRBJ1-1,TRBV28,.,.,TGTGCCAGCAGTCTCAGTCCCTCTGGCACTGAAGCTTTCTTT,CASSLSPSGTEAFF
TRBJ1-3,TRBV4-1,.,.,TGCGCCAGCAGCCAAGATCGACGGGGACCCGGAAACACCATATATTTT,CASSQDRRGPGNTIYF
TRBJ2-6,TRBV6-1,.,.,TGTGCCAGCAGTGAAGTGGAGGGTTTTAAGATGTCTGGGGCCAACGTCCTGACTTTC,CASSEVEGFKMSGANVLTF
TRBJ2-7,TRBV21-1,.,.,TGTGCCAGCAGCAATCGGACGGTCACAGCCTACGAGCAGTACTTC,CASSNRTVTAYEQYF
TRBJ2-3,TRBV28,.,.,TGTGCCAGCAGTTTGGAGGGGCCGCCGCCAGATACGCAGTATTTT,CASSLEGPPPDTQYF
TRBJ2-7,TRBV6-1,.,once,TGTGCCAGCAGTGAAGGGGCCCAGAGGGCCTACGAGCAGTACTTC,CASSEGAQRAYEQYF
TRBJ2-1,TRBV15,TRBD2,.,TGTGCCACCAGCACTAGCGGGCACAATGAGCAGTTCTTC,CATSTSGHNEQFF
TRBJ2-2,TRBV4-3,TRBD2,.,TGCGCCAGCAGCCAACGGACTAGCGGGAATGGGGACACCGGGGAGCTGTTTTTT,CASSQRTSGNGDTGELFF
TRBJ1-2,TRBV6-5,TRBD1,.,TGTGCCAGCAGTTTACGGACAGGGAGGCCGAGCCATGGCTACACCTTC,CASSLRTGRPSHGYTF